This T cell receptor (beta chain) was obtained from a study of chemoradiotherapy in HPV16-positive cancers. Study information: A couple of HPV16-positive patients' cells yielded candidate HPV-specific clones and common motifs.

The data were produced by immunoSEQ multiplex PCR, yet TCRdb's version contains in-frame clones alone and is incomplete. The table shows nearly 2,500 clones, with about 80% occurring only once. This clonotype was sampled from a human donor with HPV-associated anogenital cancer. Sequenced here: tumor tissue, sampled from a patient who underwent chemoradiotherapy.

DNA of the CDR3: TGTGCCAGCGCTGATCAAGAGACCCAGTACTTC. This encodes CASADQETQYF. The gene calls are TRBV19 and TRBJ2-5; no firm D call. Deletions cut 9 bases from V and 2 bases from J, with 7 bases between. CDR1 and CDR2 from the germline V gene are LNHDA and SQIVND (reference sequence). There are 11 residues in the CDR3.